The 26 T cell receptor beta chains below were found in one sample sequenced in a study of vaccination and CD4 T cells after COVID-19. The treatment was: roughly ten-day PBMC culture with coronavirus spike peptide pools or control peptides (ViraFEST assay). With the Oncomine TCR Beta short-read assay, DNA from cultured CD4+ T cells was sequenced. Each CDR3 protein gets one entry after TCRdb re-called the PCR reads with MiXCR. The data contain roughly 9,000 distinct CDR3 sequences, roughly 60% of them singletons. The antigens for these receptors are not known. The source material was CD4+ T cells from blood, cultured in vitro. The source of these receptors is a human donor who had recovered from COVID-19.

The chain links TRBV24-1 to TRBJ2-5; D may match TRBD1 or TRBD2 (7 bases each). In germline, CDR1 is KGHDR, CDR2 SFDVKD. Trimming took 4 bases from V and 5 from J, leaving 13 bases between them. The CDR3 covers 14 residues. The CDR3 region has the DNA TGTGCCACCAGTGACCAGGGGGGGGTGGAGACCCAGTACTTC. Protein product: CATSDQGGVETQYF.

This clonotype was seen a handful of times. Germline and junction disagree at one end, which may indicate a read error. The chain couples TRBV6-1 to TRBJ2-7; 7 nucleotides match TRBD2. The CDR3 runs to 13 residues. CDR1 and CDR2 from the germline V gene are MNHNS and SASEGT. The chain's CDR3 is CASSSTSGRALNF. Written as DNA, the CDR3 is TGTGCCAGCAGCTCCACCTCAGGGAGGGCCCTTAACTTC.

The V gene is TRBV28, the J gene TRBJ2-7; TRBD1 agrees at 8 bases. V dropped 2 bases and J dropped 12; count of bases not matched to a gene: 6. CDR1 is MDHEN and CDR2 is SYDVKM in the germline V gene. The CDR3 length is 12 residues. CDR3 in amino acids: CASSLGMGTGYF. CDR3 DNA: TGTGCCAGCAGTTTAGGGATGGGGACAGGGTACTTC.

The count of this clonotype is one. The CDR3 DNA reads TGTGCCAGCAGACTACTTGCAGCAGGGTGGAATTCACCCCTCCACTTT. The encoded protein is CASRLLAAGWNSPLHF. The V gene is TRBV28, the J gene TRBJ1-6; a possible D gene is TRBD1 (5 bases). This CDR3 is 16 amino acids long. Deletions cut 6 bases from V and 7 bases from J, with 19 bases between. Per germline, CDR1 MDHEN and CDR2 SYDVKM.

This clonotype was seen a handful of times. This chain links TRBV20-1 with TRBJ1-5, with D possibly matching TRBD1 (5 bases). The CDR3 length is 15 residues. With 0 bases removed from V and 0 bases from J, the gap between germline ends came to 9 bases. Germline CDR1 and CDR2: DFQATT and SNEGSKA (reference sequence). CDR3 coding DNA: TGCAGTGCTAGAGAGGGGGGGTCTAGCAATCAGCCCCAGCATTTT. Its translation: CSAREGGSSNQPQHF.

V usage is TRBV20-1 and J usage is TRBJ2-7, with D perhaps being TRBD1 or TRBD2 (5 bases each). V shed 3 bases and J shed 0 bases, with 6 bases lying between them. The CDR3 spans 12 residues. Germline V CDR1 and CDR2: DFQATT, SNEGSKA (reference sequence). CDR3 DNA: TGCAGTGCTAGGGGGGACTCCTACGAGCAGTACTTC. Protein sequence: CSARGDSYEQYF.

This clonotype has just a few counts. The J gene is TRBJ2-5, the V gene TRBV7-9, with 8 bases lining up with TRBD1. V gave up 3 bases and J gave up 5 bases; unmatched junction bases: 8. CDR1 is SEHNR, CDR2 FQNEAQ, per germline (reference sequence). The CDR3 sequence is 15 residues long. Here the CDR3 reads CASSLTPGQVETQYF. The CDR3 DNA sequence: TGTGCCAGCAGCTTGACCCCGGGACAGGTGGAGACCCAGTACTTC.

The CDR3 protein is CASSLEPHTEAFF. The CDR3 nucleotides are TGTGCCAGCAGCTTAGAGCCACACACTGAAGCTTTCTTT. The chain couples TRBV7-2 to TRBJ1-1, with D unclear. The CDR3 sequence is 13 residues long. Trimming removed 1 base at V and 3 bases at J, with 6 bases between. Germline CDR1 and CDR2: SGHTA and FQGNSA.

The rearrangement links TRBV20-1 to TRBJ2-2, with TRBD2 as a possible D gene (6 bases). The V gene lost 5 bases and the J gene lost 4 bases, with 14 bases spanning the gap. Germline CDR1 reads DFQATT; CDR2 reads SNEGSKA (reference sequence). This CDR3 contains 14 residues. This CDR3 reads CSAPSGFSTGELFF. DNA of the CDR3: TGCAGTGCTCCCAGCGGGTTCAGCACCGGGGAGCTGTTTTTT.

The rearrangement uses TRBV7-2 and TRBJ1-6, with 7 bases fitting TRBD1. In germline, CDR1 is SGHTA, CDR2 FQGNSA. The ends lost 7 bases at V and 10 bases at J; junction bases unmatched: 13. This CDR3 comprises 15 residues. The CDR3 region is CASMQQGISGSPLHF. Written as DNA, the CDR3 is TGTGCCAGCATGCAACAGGGGATCAGTGGCTCACCCCTCCACTTT.

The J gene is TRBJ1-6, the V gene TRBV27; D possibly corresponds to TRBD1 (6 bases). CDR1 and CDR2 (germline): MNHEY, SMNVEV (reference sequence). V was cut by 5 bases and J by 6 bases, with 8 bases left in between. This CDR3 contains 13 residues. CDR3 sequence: CASSTRGNSPLHF. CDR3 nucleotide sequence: TGTGCCAGCAGTACCAGGGGTAATTCACCCCTCCACTTT.

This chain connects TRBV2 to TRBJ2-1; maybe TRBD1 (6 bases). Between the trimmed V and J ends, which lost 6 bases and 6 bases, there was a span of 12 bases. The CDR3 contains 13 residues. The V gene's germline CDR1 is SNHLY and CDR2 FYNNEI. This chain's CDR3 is CASRPQGSNEQFF. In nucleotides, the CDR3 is TGTGCCAGCAGACCCCAGGGGTCCAATGAGCAGTTCTTC.

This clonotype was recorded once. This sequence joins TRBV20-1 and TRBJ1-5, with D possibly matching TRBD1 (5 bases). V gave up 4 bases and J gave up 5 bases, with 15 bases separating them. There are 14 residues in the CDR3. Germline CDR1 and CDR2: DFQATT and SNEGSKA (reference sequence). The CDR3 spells CSAKIGGVHQPQHF. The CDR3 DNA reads TGCAGTGCTAAAATTGGGGGGGTACATCAGCCCCAGCATTTT.

The CDR3 bases are TGTGCCAGCAGTGAGACCCCTGACGAGCAGTACTTC. Its translation is CASSETPDEQYF. The chain joins TRBV6-1 to TRBJ2-7; D uncertain. V lost 3 bases, J lost 5 bases, and 8 bases lay in between. The CDR3 contains 12 residues. Per germline, CDR1 MNHNS and CDR2 SASEGT.

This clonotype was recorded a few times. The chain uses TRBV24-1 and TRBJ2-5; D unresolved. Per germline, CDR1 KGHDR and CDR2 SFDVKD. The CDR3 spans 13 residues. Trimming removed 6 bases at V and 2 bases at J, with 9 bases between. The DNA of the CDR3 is TGTGCCACCAGTAGCTGGGGTCAAGAGACCCAGTACTTC. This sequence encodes CATSSWGQETQYF.

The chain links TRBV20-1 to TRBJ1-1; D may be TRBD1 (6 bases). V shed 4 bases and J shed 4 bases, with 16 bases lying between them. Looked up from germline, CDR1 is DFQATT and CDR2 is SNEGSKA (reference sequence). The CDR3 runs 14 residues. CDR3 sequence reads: CSAMSRQGGTEAFF. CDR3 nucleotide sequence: TGCAGTGCTATGAGCCGCCAAGGGGGCACTGAAGCTTTCTTT.

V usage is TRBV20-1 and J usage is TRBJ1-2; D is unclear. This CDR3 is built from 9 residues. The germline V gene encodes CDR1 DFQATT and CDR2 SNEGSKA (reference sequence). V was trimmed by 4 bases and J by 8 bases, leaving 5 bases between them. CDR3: CSANGGYTF. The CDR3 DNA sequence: TGCAGTGCTAACGGAGGCTACACCTTC.

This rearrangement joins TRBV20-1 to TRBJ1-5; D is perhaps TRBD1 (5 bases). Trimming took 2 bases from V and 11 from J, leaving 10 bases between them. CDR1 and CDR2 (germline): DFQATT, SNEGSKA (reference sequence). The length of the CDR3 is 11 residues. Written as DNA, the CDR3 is TGCAGTGCTAGACGGGGGGGGGCCCAGCATTTT. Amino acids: CSARRGGAQHF.

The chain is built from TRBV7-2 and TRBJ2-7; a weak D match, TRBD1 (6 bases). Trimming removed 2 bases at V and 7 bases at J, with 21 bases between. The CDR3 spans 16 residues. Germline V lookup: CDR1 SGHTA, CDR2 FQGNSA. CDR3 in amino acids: CASSLSPGQGSREQYF. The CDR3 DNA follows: TGTGCCAGCAGCTTATCCCCCGGCCAGGGGAGTAGGGAGCAGTACTTC.

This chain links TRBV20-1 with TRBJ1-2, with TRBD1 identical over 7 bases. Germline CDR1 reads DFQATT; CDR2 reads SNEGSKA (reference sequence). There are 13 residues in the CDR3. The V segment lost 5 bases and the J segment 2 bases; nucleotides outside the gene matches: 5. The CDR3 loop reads CSAHWTGNYGYTF. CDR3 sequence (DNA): TGCAGTGCTCACTGGACAGGAAACTATGGCTACACCTTC.

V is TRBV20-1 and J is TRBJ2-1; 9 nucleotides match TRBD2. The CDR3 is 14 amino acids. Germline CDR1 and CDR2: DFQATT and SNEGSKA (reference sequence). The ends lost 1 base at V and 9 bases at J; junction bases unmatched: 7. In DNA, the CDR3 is TGCAGTGCTAGAGGGGCTAGCGGGATGGGTGAGCAGTTCTTC. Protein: CSARGASGMGEQFF.

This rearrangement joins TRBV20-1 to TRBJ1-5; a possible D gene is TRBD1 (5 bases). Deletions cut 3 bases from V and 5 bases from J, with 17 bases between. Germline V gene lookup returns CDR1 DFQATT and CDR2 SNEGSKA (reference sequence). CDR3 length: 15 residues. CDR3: CSASHLRGTDQPQHF. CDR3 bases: TGCAGTGCTAGCCATCTCCGGGGCACAGATCAGCCCCAGCATTTT.

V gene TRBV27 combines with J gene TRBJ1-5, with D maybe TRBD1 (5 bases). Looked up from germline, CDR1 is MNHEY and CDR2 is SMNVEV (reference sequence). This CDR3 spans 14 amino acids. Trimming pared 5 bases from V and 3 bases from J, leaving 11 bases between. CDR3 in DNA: TGTGCCAGCAGTACTTGGGGACCCAATCAGCCCCAGCATTTT. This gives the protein CASSTWGPNQPQHF.

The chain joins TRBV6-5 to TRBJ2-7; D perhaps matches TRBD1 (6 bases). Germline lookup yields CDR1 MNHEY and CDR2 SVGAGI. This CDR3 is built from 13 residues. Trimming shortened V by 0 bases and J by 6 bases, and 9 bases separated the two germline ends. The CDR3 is CASSYSGATEQYF. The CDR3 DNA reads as TGTGCCAGCAGTTACTCGGGGGCTACCGAGCAGTACTTC.

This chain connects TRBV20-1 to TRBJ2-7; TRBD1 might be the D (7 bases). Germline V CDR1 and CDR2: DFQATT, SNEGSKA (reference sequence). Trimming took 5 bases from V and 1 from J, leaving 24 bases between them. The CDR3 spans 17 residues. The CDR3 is CSAVQGGKGIGSYEQYF. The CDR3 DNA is TGCAGTGCTGTCCAGGGGGGTAAAGGAATCGGGTCCTACGAGCAGTACTTC.

This chain's CDR3 is CSAREGQAQETQYF. Here the CDR3 DNA reads TGCAGTGCTAGAGAGGGACAGGCCCAAGAGACCCAGTACTTC. The chain combines TRBV20-1 with TRBJ2-5; the match to TRBD1 covers 8 bases. Losses at the gene ends were 0 bases for V and 1 base for J; bases not matched to a gene: 1. This CDR3 region has 14 residues. In germline, CDR1 is DFQATT, CDR2 SNEGSKA (reference sequence).